The 5 T cell receptor beta chains listed next were all sequenced from one sample in a study of OX40 agonist ivuxolimab in advanced cancers. The data were produced by immunoSEQ multiplex PCR, yet TCRdb's version contains in-frame clones alone and is incomplete. There are roughly 100,000 clones in the sample; about 87% occur only once, and 6% to 7.5% lies in the top ten. The specimen comprised CD4+ or CD8+ T cells sorted from blood, sampled in a trial of the OX40 agonist ivuxolimab. These receptors originate from an adult with an advanced solid tumor such as melanoma, head and neck, liver or kidney cancer.

The chain joins TRBV4-1 to TRBJ2-2; D possibly corresponds to TRBD1 (5 bases). Trimming pared 2 bases from V and 4 bases from J, leaving 11 bases between. CDR1 is MGHRA, CDR2 YSYEKL, per germline. The CDR3 totals 15 residues. CDR3 amino acids: CASSQLAGPTGELFF. The CDR3 DNA reads as TGCGCCAGCAGCCAATTAGCAGGGCCCACCGGGGAGCTGTTTTTT.

This chain joins TRBV11-3 and TRBJ2-1; a weak D match, TRBD2 (6 bases). The germline gives CDR1 SGHNT, CDR2 YENEEA. Trimming removed 3 bases from V and 4 bases from J, with 13 bases in between. This CDR3 contains 15 residues. Here the CDR3 DNA reads TGTGCCAGCAGCTTTTCGGGGGAGGTTTACAATGAGCAGTTCTTC. This codes for CASSFSGEVYNEQFF. The whole variable domain, remainder taken from reference TRBV11-3 and TRBJ2-1, is EAGVVQSPRYKIIEKKQPVAFWCNPISGHNTLYWYLQNLGQGPELLIRYENEEAVDDSQLPKDRFSAERLKGVDSTLKIQPAELGDSAVYLCASSFSGEVYNEQFFGPGTRLTVL.

The chain combines TRBV4-2 with TRBJ2-2, with TRBD2 identical over 12 bases. The V gene's germline CDR1 is LGHNA and CDR2 YNFKEQ. CDR3 length: 18 residues. With V trimmed by 4 bases and J by 5 bases, 11 bases remained unmatched. CDR3 residues: CASSLRLAGGPRTGELFF. The CDR3 DNA is TGTGCCAGCAGCCTTAGGCTAGCGGGAGGGCCGAGGACCGGGGAGCTGTTTTTT.

The chain combines TRBV7-6 with TRBJ1-4; D is perhaps TRBD1 (5 bases). The V and J ends lost 3 bases and 5 bases respectively, with 7 bases between them. This CDR3 spans 13 amino acids. The germline gives CDR1 SGHVS, CDR2 FNYEAQ. The CDR3, as DNA: TGTGCCAGCAGCTTCAGACAGAATGAAAAACTGTTTTTT. Translation gives CASSFRQNEKLFF.

The chain is built from TRBV7-9 and TRBJ1-4; D gene unclear. From germline, CDR1 is SEHNR and CDR2 FQNEAQ (reference sequence). The V and J ends lost 4 bases and 8 bases respectively, with 14 bases between them. The CDR3 has 14 residues. CDR3 loop: CASSSPGGGEKLFF. DNA for the CDR3: TGTGCCAGCAGCTCCCCCGGAGGCGGGGAAAAACTGTTTTTT.